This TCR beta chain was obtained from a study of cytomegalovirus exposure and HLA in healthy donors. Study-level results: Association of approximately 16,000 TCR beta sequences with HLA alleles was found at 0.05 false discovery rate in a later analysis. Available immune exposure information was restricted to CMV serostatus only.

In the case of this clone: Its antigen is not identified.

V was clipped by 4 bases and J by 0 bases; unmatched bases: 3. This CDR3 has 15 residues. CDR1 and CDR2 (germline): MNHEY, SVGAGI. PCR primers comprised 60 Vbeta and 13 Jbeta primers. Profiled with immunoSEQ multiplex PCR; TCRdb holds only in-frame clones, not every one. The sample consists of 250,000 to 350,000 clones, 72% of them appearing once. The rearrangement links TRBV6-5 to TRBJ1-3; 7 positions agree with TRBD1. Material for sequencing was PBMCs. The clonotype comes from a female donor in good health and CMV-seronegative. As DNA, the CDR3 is TGTGCCAGCAGTTTCGGGACAGCCTCTGGAAACACCATATATTTT. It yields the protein CASSFGTASGNTIYF.